Presented here are 27 T cell receptor beta chains from one specimen sequenced in a study of T cell changes during pregnancy in multiple sclerosis. TCRdb's table, derived via immunoSEQ multiplex PCR, lists solely in-frame clones and lacks some. The sample includes about 92,000 clones, roughly 92% seen only once; the top ten take 2.6%. Sequenced here: peripheral blood, sampled in the first trimester of pregnancy. The receptors stem from a female donor with multiple sclerosis, enrolled in a pregnancy study.

The genes are TRBV15 and TRBJ1-5; D gene uncertain. CDR1 is LNHNV, CDR2 YYDKDF, per germline (reference sequence). V was cut by 0 bases and J by 7 bases, with 13 bases left in between. CDR3 length: 15 residues. The CDR3 DNA sequence: TGTGCCACCAGCAGAGATGCGGCAGCTATGCAGCCCCAGCATTTT. Residues: CATSRDAAAMQPQHF.

The chain combines TRBV5-1 with TRBJ2-2; 12 bases align to TRBD2. Germline CDR1 SGHRS, CDR2 YFSETQ. V gave up 4 bases and J gave up 6 bases; unmatched junction bases: 13. The CDR3 sequence is 18 residues long. The CDR3 sequence: CASSTGGRLAGAPGELFF. The CDR3 region has the DNA TGCGCCAGCAGCACCGGGGGCCGACTAGCGGGAGCGCCCGGGGAGCTGTTTTTT.

The V call is TRBV7-2, the J call TRBJ2-1; 13 nucleotides line up with TRBD2. V lost 4 bases and J lost 6; bases outside the gene matches: 9. Per the germline V gene, CDR1 is SGHTA and CDR2 is FQGNSA. CDR3 length equals 17 residues. CDR3 coding DNA: TGTGCCAGCAGCTCTTTGGGGACTAGCGGGAAACGCAATGAGCAGTTCTTC. This sequence encodes CASSSLGTSGKRNEQFF.

The chain combines TRBV6-5 with TRBJ1-2; D may be TRBD1 (5 bases). The V end lost 10 bases, the J end lost 4 bases, and 10 bases lay between the germline ends. Germline CDR1 and CDR2: MNHEY and SVGAGI. This CDR3 is 11 amino acids long. The CDR3 bases are TGTGCCACGGAGGGGACCTATGGCTACACCTTC. The encoded protein is CATEGTYGYTF.

This clone appeared a single time. V is TRBV7-6 and J is TRBJ1-2; possible D gene TRBD1, 6 bases. CDR1 is SGHVS, CDR2 FNYEAQ, per germline. This CDR3 has 13 residues. V lost 1 base and J lost 7, with 10 bases in between. The CDR3 reads CASSLEIQGGYTF. The CDR3 DNA is TGTGCCAGCAGCTTAGAGATACAGGGTGGCTACACCTTC.

The chain carries TRBV10-3 and TRBJ1-1, with D tentatively TRBD1 (6 bases). The CDR3 runs to 14 residues. V was pared by 6 bases and J by 2 bases, with 13 bases between. CDR1 is ENHRY, CDR2 SYGVKD, per germline. The CDR3 here is CAIRGVGGNTEAFF. Here the CDR3 DNA reads TGTGCCATCAGAGGGGTAGGGGGAAACACTGAAGCTTTCTTT.

The chain couples TRBV28 to TRBJ1-5, with a possible D match to TRBD1 (6 bases). Germline assignment: CDR1 MDHEN and CDR2 SYDVKM. This CDR3 has 13 residues. V was pared by 6 bases and J by 11 bases, with 17 bases between. The CDR3 DNA is TGTGCCAGCAGCAGGGGCGGCCCTAGAACCCAGCATTTT. It yields the protein CASSRGGPRTQHF.

With respect to this clone: The junction departs from the called germline gene at one end, perhaps through a read error. This chain links TRBV5-1 with TRBJ2-5; TRBD1 is a possible D gene (5 bases). CDR3 length: 16 amino acids. CDR1 is SGHRS, CDR2 YFSETQ, per germline. In nucleotides, the CDR3 is TGCGCCAGCAGCTTGGATGGGGCCCTGGTCCAAGGGACCCAGTACTTC. Amino acid sequence: CASSLDGALVQGTQYF.

The chain employs TRBV19 and TRBJ2-1; 10 nucleotides align to TRBD1. Germline V gives CDR1 LNHDA, CDR2 SQIVND (reference sequence). Trimming removed 5 bases from V and 7 bases from J; junction bases left unmatched: 8. The CDR3 is 15 residues long. CDR3 region: CASSPQGQGINEQFF. CDR3 bases: TGTGCCAGTAGTCCTCAGGGACAGGGGATAAATGAGCAGTTCTTC. Full variable domain (rest looked up from reference TRBV19 and TRBJ2-1): DGGITQSPKYLFRKEGQNVTLSCEQNLNHDAMYWYRQDPGQGLRLIYYSQIVNDFQKGDIAEGYSVSREKKESFPLTVTSAQKNPTAFYLCASSPQGQGINEQFFGPGTRLTVL.

The chain joins TRBV15 to TRBJ2-1; TRBD2 might be the D (5 bases). Germline loops: CDR1 LNHNV, CDR2 YYDKDF (reference sequence). The CDR3 is 14 residues long. Trimming removed 1 base at V and 2 bases at J, with 6 bases between. This chain's CDR3 is CATSRGGTYNEQFF. Written as DNA, the CDR3 is TGTGCCACCAGCAGAGGAGGGACCTACAATGAGCAGTTCTTC.

The chain uses TRBV30 and TRBJ1-2; TRBD1 agrees at 11 bases. CDR1 is GTSNPN, CDR2 SVGIG, per germline (reference sequence). The V segment lost 2 bases and the J segment 3 bases; nucleotides outside the gene matches: 5. The length of the CDR3 is 15 residues. The CDR3 reads CAWSTGQGGYYGYTF. CDR3 coding DNA: TGTGCCTGGAGTACGGGACAGGGGGGTTACTATGGCTACACCTTC.

V is TRBV21-1 and J is TRBJ2-7; TRBD2 is the table's D call and was not checked against the DNA. TRBV21-1 has pseudogene status. The CDR3 contains 14 residues. The CDR3 sequence: CASSKRLYYVEQYF. DNA of the CDR3: TGTGCCAGCAGCAAAAGACTGTACTACGTGGAGCAGTACTTC.

The V gene is TRBV5-4, the J gene TRBJ2-2, with D maybe TRBD2 (7 bases). This CDR3 contains 15 residues. Trimming pared 0 bases from V and 5 bases from J, leaving 11 bases between. CDR1 is SGHNT, CDR2 YYREEE, per germline (reference sequence). CDR3 loop: CASSLAAGATGELFF. Written as DNA, the CDR3 is TGTGCCAGCAGCTTGGCGGCGGGGGCGACCGGGGAGCTGTTTTTT. Filled out from reference TRBV5-4 and TRBJ2-2, the complete variable domain reads ETGVTQSPTHLIKTRGQQVTLRCSSQSGHNTVSWYQQALGQGPQFIFQYYREEENGRGNFPPRFSGLQFPNYSSELNVNALELDDSALYLCASSLAAGATGELFFGEGSRLTVL.

This clone was detected only once. The chain couples TRBV5-6 to TRBJ2-5; D not resolved. The CDR3 contains 11 residues. Germline loops: CDR1 SGHDT, CDR2 YYEEEE. V lost 5 bases and J lost 4, with 6 bases in between. The CDR3 region is CASSYSETQYF. Written as DNA, the CDR3 is TGTGCCAGCAGTTACTCAGAGACCCAGTACTTC.

V usage is TRBV15 and J usage is TRBJ2-5; tentative D call: TRBD1 (5 bases). The CDR3 extends over 15 amino acids. Germline V gene data show CDR1 as LNHNV and CDR2 as YYDKDF (reference sequence). Trimming pared 1 base from V and 3 bases from J, leaving 12 bases between. The CDR3 coding sequence is TGTGCCACCAGCAGAGTTAGGGGCAGTGAAGAGACCCAGTACTTC. As protein: CATSRVRGSEETQYF.

This clone occurred once. This chain uses TRBV4-2 with TRBJ2-1; no clear D. V shed 1 base and J shed 0 bases, with 13 bases lying between them. This CDR3 is built from 17 residues. CDR1 and CDR2 (germline): LGHNA, YNFKEQ. DNA for the CDR3: TGTGCCAGCAGCCAAGCCGATATACCTAGCTCCTACAATGAGCAGTTCTTC. Protein sequence: CASSQADIPSSYNEQFF.

As DNA, the CDR3 is TGTGCCAGCAGCCAAGATCCCCTACTAGCGGGAGGCTTCAATGAGCAGTTCTTC. Amino acid sequence: CASSQDPLLAGGFNEQFF. This sequence joins TRBV4-2 and TRBJ2-1, with 12 bases matching TRBD2. This CDR3 comprises 18 residues. V dropped 0 bases and J dropped 6; count of bases not matched to a gene: 9. Germline V lookup: CDR1 LGHNA, CDR2 YNFKEQ.

The rearrangement uses TRBV2 and TRBJ2-6; a weak D match, TRBD2 (6 bases). The CDR3 consists of 17 residues. Trimming removed 4 bases from V and 1 base from J, with 14 bases in between. Germline CDR1 SNHLY, CDR2 FYNNEI. The chain's CDR3 is CASSGGGSESGANVLTF. Here the CDR3 DNA reads TGTGCCAGCAGTGGAGGAGGGAGTGAGTCTGGGGCCAACGTCCTGACTTTC.

The chain uses TRBV10-3 and TRBJ2-7, with TRBD1 matching over 11 bases. The CDR3 covers 15 residues. Germline CDR1 reads ENHRY; CDR2 reads SYGVKD. V shed 8 bases, J shed 7 bases, and the junction held 13 bases outside the gene matches. CDR3 bases: TGTGCCATCGGGCCCGGGACAGGGGGTAAAGGGGAGCAGTACTTC. Residues: CAIGPGTGGKGEQYF.

V gene TRBV5-1 combines with J gene TRBJ2-7; D unresolved. Trimming shortened V by 0 bases and J by 3 bases, and 10 bases separated the two germline ends. The germline V gene encodes CDR1 SGHRS and CDR2 YFSETQ. The CDR3 spans 14 residues. DNA for the CDR3: TGCGCCAGCAGCTTGGGAGGTCGCCTCTACGAGCAGTACTTC. The encoded protein is CASSLGGRLYEQYF.

V is TRBV5-8 and J is TRBJ1-5, with TRBD1 matching 10 bases. The CDR3 length is 16 residues. V dropped 4 bases and J dropped 3; count of bases not matched to a gene: 7. The V gene's germline CDR1 is SGHTS and CDR2 YDEGEE. The CDR3 reads CASSLGTGANNQPQHF. The CDR3 coding sequence is TGTGCCAGCAGCCTTGGGACAGGGGCGAACAATCAGCCCCAGCATTTT.

A single count supports this clone. The V call is TRBV6-1, the J call TRBJ2-7; TRBD1 matches 8 bases. This CDR3 comprises 13 residues. Per the germline V gene, CDR1 is MNHNS and CDR2 is SASEGT. V lost 3 bases, J lost 5 bases, and 3 bases stayed unmatched. The CDR3 bases are TGTGCCAGCAGTGAGCAGGGGGCTGACGAGCAGTACTTC. The encoded protein is CASSEQGADEQYF.

The table lists this clone with a few counts. This rearrangement joins TRBV15 to TRBJ2-5; possible D gene TRBD1, 6 bases. V dropped 5 bases and J dropped 0 bases, with 13 bases sitting between them. There are 15 residues in the CDR3. Per germline, CDR1 LNHNV and CDR2 YYDKDF (reference sequence). CDR3 sequence (DNA): TGTGCCACCAGCGACCCGACAGGTAACCAAGAGACCCAGTACTTC. Translation gives CATSDPTGNQETQYF.

This chain links TRBV19 with TRBJ1-2; a weak D match, TRBD1 (5 bases). The CDR3 has 12 amino acids. V was clipped by 7 bases and J by 8 bases, with 14 bases between them. Germline lookup yields CDR1 LNHDA and CDR2 SQIVND (reference sequence). CDR3 sequence reads: CASTPGGDGYTF. In DNA form, the CDR3 reads TGTGCCAGTACCCCGGGGGGGGACGGCTACACCTTC.

This sequence joins TRBV19 and TRBJ1-1, with a possible D match to TRBD1 (6 bases). The CDR3 runs to 14 residues. Germline V gene sequence: CDR1 LNHDA, CDR2 SQIVND (reference sequence). The ends were cut back, 5 bases at V and 2 bases at J, with 12 bases in the middle. In DNA, the CDR3 is TGTGCCAGTAGTGGCACAGGGTATAACACTGAAGCTTTCTTT. It translates to CASSGTGYNTEAFF.

The genes are TRBV5-1 and TRBJ2-5, with a weak D call TRBD2 (5 bases). Trimming left V 4 bases short and J 1 base short, with 5 bases between. The CDR3 sequence is 12 residues long. Germline V CDR1 and CDR2: SGHRS, YFSETQ. The CDR3 DNA reads as TGCGCCAGCAGCGGGAGCCAAGAGACCCAGTACTTC. Amino acids: CASSGSQETQYF.

The chain joins TRBV5-1 to TRBJ1-3, with D possibly TRBD1 on 6 matching bases. The germline CDR1 and CDR2 sequences are SGHRS and YFSETQ. The CDR3 has 15 residues. V was shortened by 1 base and J by 8 bases, with 16 bases between the two germline ends. CDR3 in DNA: TGCGCCAGCAGCTTGCAGGCAGCTCCAGGGGACACCATATATTTT. As protein: CASSLQAAPGDTIYF. The entire variable domain, with the rest obtained from reference TRBV5-1 and TRBJ1-3, is as follows: KAGVTQTPRYLIKTRGQQVTLSCSPISGHRSVSWYQQTPGQGLQFLFEYFSETQRNKGNFPGRFSGRQFSNSRSEMNVSTLELGDSALYLCASSLQAAPGDTIYFGEGSWLTVV.